The clone carrying this TCR beta chain was counted between two and nine times. Its cognate antigen is unknown. The read terminates 3 residues before the CDR3 end, so the remaining end is supplied by the germline J gene. CDR3 size: 15 residues. Germline V gene data show CDR1 as SGHRS and CDR2 as YFSETQ. Trimming shortened V by 0 bases and J by 8 bases, and 14 bases separated the two germline ends. The data are from a study of T cell clonality in common variable immunodeficiency. Study-level results: In common variable immunodeficiency, TCR beta chains reportedly carried fewer deletions and N-nucleotide insertions.

Here immunoSEQ multiplex PCR was the method, and the copy in TCRdb shows in-frame clones only, minus some. Recorded here are about 19,000 clones, none singletons. The rearrangement joins TRBV5-1 to TRBJ1-4; D might be TRBD1 (5 bases). The clonotype originates from a human donor with common variable immunodeficiency. The sequenced sample consisted of peripheral blood mononuclear cells. CDR3 DNA, as far as it was read: TGCGCCAGCAGCTTGGTGGGGATGGGGGGAGAAAAA. The encoded protein is CASSLVGMGGEK. The whole CDR3 is CASSLVGMGGEKLFF.